This TCR beta chain comes out of a study of early T cells in non-severe SARS-CoV-2 infection. Study background: With bulk RNA from unsorted whole blood as input, sequencing yielded unpaired chains.

General study findings and limits: The study's VDJdb matching favored anti-spike CD8 responses and missed private and CD4 specificities.

This clonotype was detected only once. The target antigen is unknown. The germline gives CDR1 LGHDT, CDR2 YNNKEL (reference sequence). V trimming: 6 bases; J trimming: 9 bases; junction bases outside the gene matches: 5. The CDR3 has 14 residues. As part of library construction, unique molecular identifiers were attached to individual cDNA molecules. TCRdb reprocessed the 5' RACE reads with MiXCR, giving one entry per CDR3 protein. Of tens of thousands of distinct CDR3 sequences listed, more than 5.5% are singletons. The chain links TRBV3-1 to TRBJ1-6; the match to TRBD1 covers 10 bases. This TCR was recovered from an adult who was a healthcare worker with PCR-confirmed SARS-CoV-2 infection or an uninfected control (not recorded which). The specimen was whole blood, collected at baseline. CDR3 DNA sequence: TGTGCCAGCAGAGCCGGGACAGGGGTTTCACCCCTCCACTTT. It translates to CASRAGTGVSPLHF. Supplemented by reference TRBV3-1 and TRBJ1-6, the full variable domain reads DTAVSQTPKYLVTQMGNDKSIKCEQNLGHDTMYWYKQDSKKFLKIMFSYNNKELIINETVPNRFSPKSPDKAHLNLHINSLELGDSAVYFCASRAGTGVSPLHFGNGTRLTVT.